A selection of T cell receptor beta chains follows, all from one sample in a study of read filtering for tumor transcriptome and immune sequencing. TCRdb re-called the reads through MiXCR, storing one row per CDR3 protein. The profile shows tens of thousands of distinct CDR3 sequences, about a fifth of them singletons. Sequenced material: a population of CD138-negative cells sorted from bone marrow. The source is a donor at least 40 years old with multiple myeloma. Each CDR3 is given with its conserved first and last residue. The D gene is left open where the match is weak. Clone size is shown for a subset of rows, as once, few, many or a class of expanded clone.

DNA,CDR3,D,V,size,J
TGTGCCAGCAGTTTAAACAGGGGGATGAATAATCAGCCCCAGCATTTT,CASSLNRGMNNQPQHF,TRBD1,TRBV28,-,TRBJ1-5
TGTGCCAGCACTGGGGCAAGCAGCAATCAGCCCCAGCATTTT,CASTGASSNQPQHF,-,TRBV2,many,TRBJ1-5
TGCAGTGCTAGATCCGGGACCGCCCGGGAGACCCAGTACTTC,CSARSGTARETQYF,-,TRBV20-1,many,TRBJ2-5
TGTGCCAGCAGCTTAAGGTCTGGAAACACCATATATTTT,CASSLRSGNTIYF,-,TRBV7-2,few,TRBJ1-3
TGTGCCAGCACTCCCGGAAGGGGTGAGCAGTTCTTC,CASTPGRGEQFF,-,TRBV6-1,many,TRBJ2-1
TGTGCCGGCAGACGTTGGGCCGGGGAGCTGTTTTTT,CAGRRWAGELFF,-,TRBV7-2,-,TRBJ2-2
TGTGCCAGCAGCAGGCTAGCGGGGGGCCAAGAGACCCAGTACTTC,CASSRLAGGQETQYF,TRBD2,TRBV5-6,few,TRBJ2-5
TGCAGCGCGGGAGACGCCAATCAGCCCCAGCATTTT,CSAGDANQPQHF,-,TRBV29-1,many,TRBJ1-5
TGTGCCAGCAGCTTTGGGACTAGCGGTTACGAGCAGTACTTC,CASSFGTSGYEQYF,TRBD2,TRBV7-2,many,TRBJ2-7
TGTGCCAGCAGAGCTCTTCAGGGCAGGGAGGGGGAAAACATTCAGTACTTC,CASRALQGREGENIQYF,-,TRBV11-2,many,TRBJ2-4
TGTGCCAGCTCAACTATACCGGGGTCCAGCTCCTACGAGCAGTACTTC,CASSTIPGSSSYEQYF,-,TRBV18,many,TRBJ2-7
TGTGCCAGCAGTTCCGGCACCGGGACAGGGGGCCAGCCCCAGCATTTT,CASSSGTGTGGQPQHF,TRBD1,TRBV6-5,-,TRBJ1-5
TGTGCCAGCAGCTTGGGTTATAGCGGTCAGCAGTTCTTC,CASSLGYSGQQFF,-,TRBV7-2,many,TRBJ2-1
TGTGCCAGCAGCTTAGAATGGCAGGGGCCCTACGAGCAGTACTTC,CASSLEWQGPYEQYF,-,TRBV7-2,medium-sized,TRBJ2-7
TGCAGTGCTAGAGATGTGTGGGACTTACCAGATACGCAGTATTTT,CSARDVWDLPDTQYF,-,TRBV20-1,many,TRBJ2-3
TGTGCCAGCAGCGCGGTCACTGAAGCTTTCTTT,CASSAVTEAFF,-,TRBV11-2,-,TRBJ1-1
TGTTCCAGCAGCCTCCCCCGGGCAGGGGCGAACTTCAATGAGCAGTTCTTC,CSSSLPRAGANFNEQFF,-,TRBV7-9,-,TRBJ2-1
TGTGCCAGCATGGACGGAGGGAACTATGGCTACACCTTC,CASMDGGNYGYTF,-,TRBV7-9,many,TRBJ1-2
TGTGCCAGCAGCTTATCCCAAGGGAGGGAGCTGTTTTTT,CASSLSQGRELFF,-,TRBV11-2,-,TRBJ2-2
TGTGCCACCAGCAGAGATGCCACGTTTGGTCAGCCCCAGCATTTT,CATSRDATFGQPQHF,-,TRBV15,many,TRBJ1-5
TGTGCCACCAGCAGAGTAGTTGGGGGGCAAGAGACCCAGTACTTC,CATSRVVGGQETQYF,-,TRBV15,many,TRBJ2-5
TGTGCCAGTATTGGGGGCAGGGGGCTGACAGATACGCAGTATTTT,CASIGGRGLTDTQYF,TRBD1,TRBV19,many,TRBJ2-3
TGCAGCGTTGTCGGGGAGGAAAAACTGTTTTTT,CSVVGEEKLFF,-,TRBV29-1,-,TRBJ1-4
TGCGCCAGCAGCAGGACCCGGGACAAACAAGAGACCCAGTACTTC,CASSRTRDKQETQYF,-,TRBV5-1,few,TRBJ2-5
TGTGCCAGCAGCGCTCACGATGAAAAACTGTTTTTT,CASSAHDEKLFF,-,TRBV9,-,TRBJ1-4
TGTGCCAGCAGTTTATCGACAGGGGGGGACGAAAAACTGTTTTTT,CASSLSTGGDEKLFF,TRBD1,TRBV28,many,TRBJ1-4
TGTGCCAGCAGCTGGGGACAGACTGGCAATCAGCCCCAGCATTTT,CASSWGQTGNQPQHF,TRBD1,TRBV7-2,-,TRBJ1-5
TGTGCCAGCAGTCGCAGGACTAGCGGGCCCACAGATACGCAGTATTTT,CASSRRTSGPTDTQYF,TRBD2,TRBV6-2/TRBV6-3,-,TRBJ2-3
TGCAGTGCTATTTCCAGCGCAGGGACCAATCAGCCCCAGCATTTT,CSAISSAGTNQPQHF,-,TRBV20-1,many,TRBJ1-5
TGTGCCAGCACCGAGGGACTAGCGGAGATCTACGAGCAGTACTTC,CASTEGLAEIYEQYF,TRBD2,TRBV28,many,TRBJ2-7
TGCAGCGCCCCCGGAGAGGGTTTGGGGGAGACCCAGTACTTC,CSAPGEGLGETQYF,-,TRBV29-1,many,TRBJ2-5
TGTGCCAGCAGCTCCGGACTAGCGGAAGTCGGCCATGAGCAGTTCTTC,CASSSGLAEVGHEQFF,TRBD2,TRBV7-2,once,TRBJ2-1
TGTGCCAGCAGAGATGACAGGGGTTTTTCTAAAAGCATTCAGTACTTC,CASRDDRGFSKSIQYF,TRBD1,TRBV4-2,-,TRBJ2-4
TGCAGTGCTGACATTCTAGCGGGGGTCTACAATGAGCAGTTCTTC,CSADILAGVYNEQFF,TRBD2,TRBV20-1,many,TRBJ2-1
TGCAGTGCAGCCGATCACTACGAGCAGTACTTC,CSAADHYEQYF,-,TRBV20-1,many,TRBJ2-7
TGTGCCAGCAGCTCCTTTAGAGTTGCGAATGAGCAGTTCTTC,CASSSFRVANEQFF,-,TRBV7-9,many,TRBJ2-1
TGTGCCAGCAGTGACAACGCGGGTTGGGAGCAGTACTTC,CASSDNAGWEQYF,-,TRBV6-5,few,TRBJ2-7
TGCGCCCGCAGGGCGACTAGCTGGGAGCGGGAGGAGCAGTTCTTC,CARRATSWEREEQFF,TRBD2,TRBV10-2,-,TRBJ2-1
TGCGCCAGCAGCGGGAGGGGGCCCACCCAAGAGACCCAGTACTTC,CASSGRGPTQETQYF,-,TRBV5-1,many,TRBJ2-5
TGTGCCAGCAGCCCAGGGGGGCCGACCAGAAACATTCAGTACTTC,CASSPGGPTRNIQYF,-,TRBV7-3,many,TRBJ2-4
TGTGCCTGGAGTGTCAGGCGGGACACTGAAGCTTTCTTT,CAWSVRRDTEAFF,-,TRBV30,-,TRBJ1-1
TGCAGTGCTAGAGGTAGGGGGAGCGATGGCTACACCTTC,CSARGRGSDGYTF,-,TRBV20-1,-,TRBJ1-2
TGCAGCGTTGGAGGGGTTGGTGAAAAACTGTTTTTT,CSVGGVGEKLFF,-,TRBV29-1,-,TRBJ1-4
TGTGCCAGCAGTCACGCTAGGGCGAATGAGCAGTTCTTC,CASSHARANEQFF,-,TRBV7-8,many,TRBJ2-1
TGCGCCAGCAGTGATCGCGGGGGGTCAGATACGCAGTATTTT,CASSDRGGSDTQYF,TRBD2,TRBV10-1,-,TRBJ2-3
TGCAGTGCTGCCCCCAGGGCAGATACGCAGTATTTT,CSAAPRADTQYF,-,TRBV20-1,-,TRBJ2-3
TGCAGCGTTGTAAGAGCTAACTATGGCTACACCTTC,CSVVRANYGYTF,-,TRBV29-1,many,TRBJ1-2
TGTGCCAGTAACGACAGACAGGGTCCGGGAGAGACCCAGTACTTC,CASNDRQGPGETQYF,TRBD1,TRBV19,many,TRBJ2-5
TGTGCCAGCAGTTCCCGGACACTGTATGGCTACACCTTC,CASSSRTLYGYTF,-,TRBV28,few,TRBJ1-2
TGTGCCAGCAGTGACAGGGGCCCCTACGAGCAGTACTTC,CASSDRGPYEQYF,-,TRBV2,many,TRBJ2-7
TGCAGCGGGCGCGGACAGGGTTACGAGCAGTACTTC,CSGRGQGYEQYF,TRBD1,TRBV29-1,many,TRBJ2-7
TGCGCCAGCAGCTTGTATTCGGCAGGGAATACCTTCTTT,CASSLYSAGNTFF,-,TRBV5-1,many,TRBJ1-1
TGCGCCAGCAGCCCTGGGACGGATCCGGGGGTTGGGCCCCAGCATTTT,CASSPGTDPGVGPQHF,-,TRBV5-1,many,TRBJ1-5
TGTGCCAGCAGCTGGCGGACAGGGACGAACACTGAAGCTTTCTTT,CASSWRTGTNTEAFF,TRBD1,TRBV11-2,many,TRBJ1-1
TGTGCCAGCAGCTTTATGGATCAGCCCCAGCATTTT,CASSFMDQPQHF,-,TRBV7-2,-,TRBJ1-5
TGTGCCAGCAGCGTTAGGGGTAGCACAGATACGCAGTATTTT,CASSVRGSTDTQYF,-,TRBV9,many,TRBJ2-3
TGTGCCAGCAGCTTAAGTATCTTCGGGGAGCTGTTTTTT,CASSLSIFGELFF,-,TRBV11-2,many,TRBJ2-2
TGCAGCGTTGAAGATTTCTACCCGGGACTAGCGGGAGTATACTATGAGCAGTTCTTC,CSVEDFYPGLAGVYYEQFF,TRBD2,TRBV29-1,many,TRBJ2-1
TGTGCCAGCAGTCCCGACCTGGGGGGCGGGGGGGAGCTGTTTTTT,CASSPDLGGGGELFF,-,TRBV2,many,TRBJ2-2
TGTGCCAGCTACTTAGCAGGAGACAATGAGCAGTTCTTC,CASYLAGDNEQFF,-,TRBV7-8,many,TRBJ2-1